The 19 T cell receptor beta chains below were found in one sample sequenced in a study of CD8+ T cells in alopecia areata (dated by TCRdb to between 2018 and 2020). The method behind the library was the immunoSEQ multiplex PCR assay. To provide template for TCR sequencing, every sample had RNA extracted and reverse transcribed into cDNA. TCRdb obtained this table from immuneACCESS and retained in-frame rearrangements with V and J assigned. These tables miss some clones; where compared with another copy, unresolved V genes account for less than half of the shortfall, and the remainder is unexplained. Here the sample has some 98,000 clones; 60% to 75% occur a single time. Of the sample, roughly 15% is held by the ten largest clones. The intended sense of this specimen's time point label: about four weeks on oral tofacitinib. Explained via the paper, the treatment or condition label denotes: oral pan-JAK inhibitor, 5-10 mg twice daily.

This specimen was CD8+ T cells sorted from blood, taken at week 4, from a patient treated with tofacitinib. These receptors originate from a human donor with alopecia areata.

Remarks on this clone: An end of the junction does not agree with germline; a read error may underlie this. The chain uses TRBV27 and TRBJ2-7, with 7 bases identical to TRBD1. Germline CDR1 reads MNHEY; CDR2 reads SMNVEV (reference sequence). The length of the CDR3 is 14 residues. The CDR3 loop is CASSHDRVSSEQYF. The CDR3 DNA follows: TGTGCCAGCAGCCATGACAGGGTGTCCTCCGAGCAGTACTTC.

The genes are TRBV2 and TRBJ2-3; 7 bases agree with TRBD2. The germline CDR1 and CDR2 sequences are SNHLY and FYNNEI. V trimming: 6 bases; J trimming: 0 bases; junction bases outside the gene matches: 18. The CDR3 is made up of 19 amino acids. As DNA, the CDR3 is TGTGCCAGCAGGGACCTCCTAGCGGAGTCCCCTAGTAGCACAGATACGCAGTATTTT. The encoded protein is CASRDLLAESPSSTDTQYF.

This chain joins TRBV7-9 and TRBJ2-3, with D uncertain. Trimming pared 5 bases from V and 5 bases from J, leaving 17 bases between. Germline CDR1 and CDR2: SEHNR and FQNEAQ (reference sequence). The CDR3 sequence is 15 residues long. For the CDR3, the DNA is TGTGCCAGCAGCGCCCCTGGCCGCCTGGTAGATACGCAGTATTTT. Translation: CASSAPGRLVDTQYF. Full variable domain (rest looked up from reference TRBV7-9 and TRBJ2-3): DTGVSQNPRHKITKRGQNVTFRCDPISEHNRLYWYRQTLGQGPEFLTYFQNEAQLEKSRLLSDRFSAERPKGSFSTLEIQRTEQGDSAMYLCASSAPGRLVDTQYFGPGTRLTVL.

The V and J genes are TRBV30 and TRBJ1-1; perhaps TRBD1 as D (5 bases). Per germline, CDR1 GTSNPN and CDR2 SVGIG (reference sequence). V was cut by 2 bases and J by 0 bases, with 7 bases left in between. This CDR3 is 13 amino acids long. The CDR3 here is CAWSQGMNTEAFF. The CDR3 bases are TGTGCCTGGAGTCAGGGAATGAACACTGAAGCTTTCTTT. Looking up the rest from reference TRBV30 and TRBJ1-1 gives the full variable domain: SQTIHQWPATLVQPVGSPLSLECTVEGTSNPNLYWYRQAAGRGLQLLFYSVGIGQISSEVPQNLSASRPQDRQFILSSKKLLLSDSGFYLCAWSQGMNTEAFFGQGTRLTVV.

The rearrangement uses TRBV2 and TRBJ2-1; D is tentatively TRBD1 or TRBD2 (6 bases each). The germline V gene encodes CDR1 SNHLY and CDR2 FYNNEI. V shed 11 bases and J shed 8 bases, with 22 bases lying between them. The CDR3 contains 14 residues. In nucleotides, the CDR3 is TGTGCCGAACAGGGACTTCCGGGCACGGATGAGCAGTTCTTC. This translates into CAEQGLPGTDEQFF.

The chain is built from TRBV4-1 and TRBJ1-2; D perhaps matches TRBD1 (6 bases). With 1 base removed from V and 0 bases from J, the gap between germline ends came to 18 bases. Per the germline V gene, CDR1 is MGHRA and CDR2 is YSYEKL. CDR3 length: 18 residues. CDR3 sequence: CASSQVLGDTPANYGYTF. For the CDR3, the DNA is TGCGCCAGCAGCCAAGTTTTGGGGGACACACCCGCTAACTATGGCTACACCTTC.

The chain joins TRBV28 to TRBJ2-6, with unresolved D. The CDR3 covers 14 residues. The germline gives CDR1 MDHEN, CDR2 SYDVKM. The V end lost 6 bases, the J end lost 3 bases, and 9 bases lay between the germline ends. CDR3 protein: CASSRSIGANVLTF. The CDR3, as DNA: TGTGCCAGCAGCCGCTCCATTGGGGCCAACGTCCTGACTTTC.

V usage is TRBV27 and J usage is TRBJ1-2; D perhaps matches TRBD1 (5 bases). CDR1 is MNHEY and CDR2 is SMNVEV in the germline V gene (reference sequence). V dropped 3 bases and J dropped 2 bases, with 10 bases sitting between them. The CDR3 spans 14 residues. The CDR3 nucleotides read TGTGCCAGCAGTTTCTCAGGGAGGAACTATGGCTACACCTTC. Its protein is CASSFSGRNYGYTF.

This clone was observed a few times. A read error may produce the germline difference seen at one junction end. The chain is built from TRBV13 and TRBJ1-1, with TRBD1 identical over 7 bases. Germline CDR1 is PRHDT and CDR2 is FYEKMQ (reference sequence). The CDR3 runs 16 residues. DNA for the CDR3: TGTGCCAGCAGCGTAGGACCTCCAACAGGGGACACTGAAGCTTTCTTT. Translating gives CASSVGPPTGDTEAFF.

This clone turned up a few times. This rearrangement joins TRBV6-5 to TRBJ2-7; D gene uncertain. The length of the CDR3 is 15 residues. Germline CDR1 MNHEY, CDR2 SVGAGI. V was clipped by 0 bases and J by 0 bases, with 9 bases between them. Written as DNA, the CDR3 is TGTGCCAGCAGTTACTCGGAGACACCCTCCTACGAGCAGTACTTC. Translating it yields CASSYSETPSYEQYF.

The chain links TRBV4-3 to TRBJ2-7; the D gene is possibly TRBD1 (5 bases). CDR1 is LGHNA and CDR2 is YSLEER in the germline V gene. The CDR3 totals 15 residues. Trimming left V 1 base short and J 0 bases short, with 10 bases between. The CDR3 spells CASSQAADNSYEQYF. CDR3 in DNA: TGCGCCAGCAGCCAAGCCGCGGACAACTCCTACGAGCAGTACTTC.

This clone has more than one count but fewer than ten. The chain uses TRBV27 and TRBJ2-1; the D gene is possibly TRBD2 (5 bases). Germline assignment: CDR1 MNHEY and CDR2 SMNVEV (reference sequence). The CDR3 is 14 residues long. Trimming shortened V by 5 bases and J by 6 bases, and 14 bases separated the two germline ends. CDR3: CASSIASLTNEQFF. The CDR3 DNA reads as TGTGCCAGCAGTATAGCGTCATTAACCAATGAGCAGTTCTTC.

CDR3 DNA sequence: TGTGCCAGCAGCCCAAAGACGGGGACAACAATGAACACTGAAGCTTTCTTT. This gives the protein CASSPKTGTTMNTEAFF. This chain uses TRBV25-1 with TRBJ1-1; D is perhaps TRBD1 (6 bases). From germline, CDR1 is MGHDK and CDR2 SYGVNS. V was pared by 6 bases and J by 0 bases, with 20 bases between. There are 17 residues in the CDR3.

This chain joins TRBV7-9 and TRBJ2-5; TRBD1 is a possible D gene (6 bases). V was pared by 4 bases and J by 6 bases, with 9 bases between. The germline V gene has CDR1 SEHNR and CDR2 FQNEAQ (reference sequence). The CDR3 sequence is 12 residues long. Here the CDR3 reads CASSSDRQTQYF. CDR3 nucleotides: TGTGCCAGCAGCTCCGACAGGCAGACCCAGTACTTC. Filled out from reference TRBV7-9 and TRBJ2-5, the complete variable domain reads DTGVSQNPRHKITKRGQNVTFRCDPISEHNRLYWYRQTLGQGPEFLTYFQNEAQLEKSRLLSDRFSAERPKGSFSTLEIQRTEQGDSAMYLCASSSDRQTQYFGPGTRLLVL.

The V and J genes are TRBV4-1 and TRBJ2-7; a weak D match, TRBD2 (5 bases). Trimming took 0 bases from V and 5 from J, leaving 8 bases between them. This CDR3 has 13 residues. CDR1 MGHRA and CDR2 YSYEKL come from the germline V gene. The CDR3 region has the DNA TGCGCCAGCAGCCAAGACCGGGGTGACGAGCAGTACTTC. It codes for CASSQDRGDEQYF.

This rearrangement joins TRBV25-1 to TRBJ1-3; D gene unclear. CDR3 length: 16 amino acids. Trimming removed 4 bases from V and 0 bases from J, with 13 bases in between. Germline assignment: CDR1 MGHDK and CDR2 SYGVNS. DNA of the CDR3: TGTGCCAGCAGTGCGGTACAAGACAACTCTGGAAACACCATATATTTT. It translates to CASSAVQDNSGNTIYF.

V and J are TRBV4-1 and TRBJ2-1; TRBD2 aligns across 8 bases. Germline CDR1 MGHRA, CDR2 YSYEKL. The V gene end was trimmed by 3 bases and the J gene end by 0 bases; junction bases not matched to a gene: 13. The CDR3 length is 19 residues. This CDR3 is CASSQHGTRVESSYNEQFF. DNA of the CDR3: TGCGCCAGCAGCCAGCACGGGACTAGGGTCGAAAGCTCCTACAATGAGCAGTTCTTC.

Only a few counts were recorded for this clone. V usage is TRBV4-1 and J usage is TRBJ2-2; D unresolved. V shed 2 bases and J shed 4 bases, with 11 bases lying between them. The CDR3 is made up of 15 amino acids. Germline V gene lookup returns CDR1 MGHRA and CDR2 YSYEKL. CDR3 in DNA: TGCGCCAGCAGCCAATTAGCAGAAGGCACCGGGGAGCTGTTTTTT. This sequence encodes CASSQLAEGTGELFF.

The gene calls are TRBV4-1 and TRBJ2-7; TRBD2 might be the D (5 bases). With 0 bases removed from V and 6 bases from J, the gap between germline ends came to 12 bases. Looked up from germline, CDR1 is MGHRA and CDR2 is YSYEKL. The CDR3 extends over 14 amino acids. The CDR3 loop is CASSQDLAEGEQYF. The CDR3 DNA is TGCGCCAGCAGCCAAGATCTCGCAGAGGGCGAGCAGTACTTC.